This TCR beta chain is drawn from a study of cytomegalovirus exposure and HLA in healthy donors. Looking at the study overall: A subsequent analysis reported that the roughly 130 validation repertoires were produced on the same platform that had also been used for the approximately 700 first-cohort repertoires. Findings and caveats of the study: While the bulk of TCR sequences proved rare, some public TCRs turned up in many donors.

Remarks on this clone: Antigen: not known.

The data were produced by immunoSEQ multiplex PCR, yet TCRdb's version contains in-frame clones alone and is incomplete. The sample carries approximately 200,000 clones, 88% recorded once. Trimming stripped 3 bases from V and 3 bases from J, with 14 bases between. This CDR3 contains 15 residues. The V gene's germline CDR1 is MNHEY and CDR2 SMNVEV (reference sequence). The J gene is TRBJ1-2, the V gene TRBV27; possibly TRBD1 for D (6 bases). What was sequenced was PBMCs. This TCR derives from a woman in her late teens or twenties in good health and CMV-seronegative. CDR3 protein: CASSFYPTGYYGYTF. The CDR3 bases are TGTGCCAGCAGTTTCTACCCGACAGGATACTATGGCTACACCTTC.